These 29 T cell receptor beta chains originate from one sample sequenced in a study of T-cell memory formation after mild COVID-19. TCRdb recomputed calls from the 5' RACE reads with MiXCR, one row per CDR3 protein. In the table there are some 340,000 distinct CDR3 sequences, under 15% of which are singletons. Specimen: PBMCs or a T cell subset sorted from them (not recorded which). These TCRs come from a man aged 18 to 30 who had mild COVID-19 (a few samples of this study predate the infection). Cell type and time point are not known.

This clonotype was recorded at least ten times. The rearrangement links TRBV7-2 to TRBJ2-5, with TRBD2 matching over 8 bases. With V trimmed by 7 bases and J by 8 bases, 12 bases remained unmatched. CDR1 SGHTA and CDR2 FQGNSA come from the germline V gene. The CDR3 sequence is 14 residues long. The CDR3 coding sequence is TGTGCCAGCACCATTGGCGGGGGGCGGGTTACCCAGTACTTC. Its protein is CASTIGGGRVTQYF.

This clonotype was observed a handful of times. The J gene is TRBJ2-7, the V gene TRBV5-4; D is unclear. Per the germline V gene, CDR1 is SGHNT and CDR2 is YYREEE (reference sequence). V lost 4 bases and J lost 2, with 10 bases in between. CDR3 length: 13 residues. CDR3 bases: TGTGCCAGCAGCCCTAAGGGAACCTACGAGCAGTACTTC. Its translation is CASSPKGTYEQYF.

This clonotype was seen a few times. The chain employs TRBV4-2 and TRBJ2-3; tentative D call: TRBD2 (7 bases). Germline V gene sequence: CDR1 LGHNA, CDR2 YNFKEQ. V was clipped by 6 bases and J by 1 base, with 14 bases between them. CDR3 size: 15 residues. CDR3 nucleotides: TGTGCCAGCAGTCGCGGGGGCCAGGGCACAGATACGCAGTATTTT. This translates into CASSRGGQGTDTQYF.

This clonotype was counted at least ten times. The chain recombines TRBV12-3 or TRBV12-4 with TRBJ2-3; D unresolved. The CDR3 covers 11 residues. V lost 5 bases to trimming and J lost 8 bases, with 8 bases between them. The CDR3 region has the DNA TGTGCCAGCAGTCCGAGTTTTACGCAGTATTTT. Translated: CASSPSFTQYF.

A note on this clonotype: The junction shows a germline mismatch at one end, possibly a read error. The chain couples TRBV6-6 to TRBJ1-1; no definite D call. This CDR3 spans 11 amino acids. Per germline, CDR1 MNHNY and CDR2 SVGAGI (reference sequence). CDR3 DNA: TGTGCCACTGAGGAGAACACTGAAGCTTTATTT. Its protein is CATEENTEALF.

This clonotype came up many times. The V and J genes are TRBV28 and TRBJ1-1; maybe TRBD1 (5 bases). CDR3 length: 15 residues. The germline V and J ends were trimmed by 5 bases and 0 bases, with 13 bases remaining between them. The germline V gene encodes CDR1 MDHEN and CDR2 SYDVKM. CDR3 residues: CASSPVDRMNTEAFF. The CDR3, as DNA: TGTGCCAGCAGTCCCGTAGACAGAATGAACACTGAAGCTTTCTTT.

The sample holds a few counts of this clonotype. This rearrangement joins TRBV27 to TRBJ1-2; the D gene is possibly TRBD1 (5 bases). The CDR3 is 13 amino acids. Germline assignment: CDR1 MNHEY and CDR2 SMNVEV (reference sequence). Trimming left V 7 bases short and J 2 bases short, with 11 bases between. The DNA for the CDR3 is TGTGCCAGCACCCGGGGGGGAAACTATGGCTACACCTTC. Translation gives CASTRGGNYGYTF.

This chain joins TRBV18 and TRBJ1-1; tentatively, D is TRBD1 (6 bases). In germline, CDR1 is KGHSH, CDR2 LQKENI. The V end lost 6 bases, the J end lost 1 base, and 15 bases lay between the germline ends. The CDR3 extends over 15 amino acids. CDR3 bases: TGTGCCAGCTCCCAAAACAGGGCATCGAACACTGAAGCTTTCTTT. Protein product: CASSQNRASNTEAFF.

The chain uses TRBV6-6 and TRBJ1-4; D is unclear. Germline V gene data show CDR1 as MNHNY and CDR2 as SVGAGI (reference sequence). V lost 2 bases and J 8 bases, leaving 9 bases between the germline ends. There are 13 residues in the CDR3. CDR3 in DNA: TGTGCCAGCAGTTACGGGGTCCGGGAAAAACTGTTTTTT. Translation gives CASSYGVREKLFF.

This chain connects TRBV9 to TRBJ1-3, with 8 bases that match TRBD1. CDR3 length: 16 residues. Germline loops: CDR1 SGDLS, CDR2 YYNGEE. Trimming at V came to 2 bases and at J to 4 bases, leaving 8 bases not matched to a gene. CDR3 loop: CASSVRQGQGGNTIYF. CDR3 in DNA: TGTGCCAGCAGCGTCAGACAGGGGCAGGGGGGAAACACCATATATTTT.

The chain employs TRBV25-1 and TRBJ2-7; D gene uncertain. CDR3 length equals 12 residues. Germline V lookup: CDR1 MGHDK, CDR2 SYGVNS. V was clipped by 4 bases and J by 2 bases, with 6 bases between them. The DNA of the CDR3 is TGTGCCAGCAGTGTAGGCACCTACGAGCAGTACTTC. It translates to CASSVGTYEQYF.

The chain employs TRBV6-6 and TRBJ2-6, with D perhaps matching TRBD1 or TRBD2 (5 bases each). V was clipped by 2 bases and J by 4 bases, with 9 bases between them. The CDR3 consists of 15 residues. The V gene's germline CDR1 is MNHNY and CDR2 SVGAGI (reference sequence). The CDR3 loop reads CASSYDGTGANVLTF. The CDR3 DNA is TGTGCCAGCAGTTACGACGGGACCGGGGCCAACGTCCTGACTTTC.

This clonotype was seen a handful of times. The CDR3 DNA is TGTGCCATCAGTGACCCGAGAGGGGATACCGGGGAGCTGTTTTTT. This encodes CAISDPRGDTGELFF. The chain has TRBV10-3 and TRBJ2-2, with D tentatively TRBD1 or TRBD2 (5 bases each). The CDR3 loop spans 15 amino acids. V was pared by 3 bases and J by 5 bases, with 13 bases between. Germline CDR1 ENHRY, CDR2 SYGVKD.

A few counts support this clonotype. This sequence joins TRBV7-9 and TRBJ2-5, with D perhaps matching TRBD2 (5 bases). Between the trimmed V and J ends, which lost 10 bases and 7 bases, there was a span of 28 bases. Germline CDR1 reads SEHNR; CDR2 reads FQNEAQ (reference sequence). The CDR3 totals 16 residues. This chain's CDR3 is CATRPPREDLRGTQYF. The CDR3 DNA is TGTGCCACCCGACCGCCCCGCGAAGACCTCCGGGGGACCCAGTACTTC.

The chain recombines TRBV15 with TRBJ1-5, with no clear D. Germline-derived CDR1 and CDR2 are LNHNV and YYDKDF (reference sequence). V dropped 9 bases and J dropped 0 bases, with 18 bases sitting between them. The CDR3 runs to 16 residues. The CDR3 DNA follows: TGTGCCACGCGGCCAACGACCGCGTATAGCAATCAGCCCCAGCATTTT. Translation: CATRPTTAYSNQPQHF.

The table lists this clonotype with a few counts. The genes are TRBV28 and TRBJ2-7; D is perhaps TRBD2 (6 bases). This CDR3 is 13 amino acids long. Germline values: CDR1 MDHEN, CDR2 SYDVKM. V dropped 5 bases and J dropped 2 bases, with 10 bases sitting between them. CDR3 amino acids: CASSRGLTYEQYV. For the CDR3, the DNA is TGTGCCAGCAGTCGAGGACTAACCTACGAGCAGTACGTC.

This clonotype occurred a few times. This chain connects TRBV7-9 to TRBJ1-6; the D is unclear. V was clipped by 6 bases and J by 14 bases, with 14 bases between them. This CDR3 has 12 amino acids. CDR1 and CDR2 (germline): SEHNR, FQNEAQ (reference sequence). This chain's CDR3 is CASSLGSSALHF. DNA of the CDR3: TGTGCCAGCAGTTTGGGGAGCTCGGCCCTCCACTTT.

This clonotype occurred a few times. The J gene is TRBJ1-2, the V gene TRBV4-1; D is unresolved. The CDR3 extends over 14 amino acids. The ends were cut back, 0 bases at V and 0 bases at J, with 5 bases in the middle. Per the germline V gene, CDR1 is MGHRA and CDR2 is YSYEKL. In DNA, the CDR3 is TGCGCCAGCAGCCAAGATCACACTAACTATGGCTACACCTTC. Encoded protein: CASSQDHTNYGYTF.

This clonotype was picked up many times. The chain is built from TRBV5-1 and TRBJ2-3; possible D gene TRBD2, 6 bases. Germline loops: CDR1 SGHRS, CDR2 YFSETQ. CDR3 size: 16 residues. V was trimmed by 0 bases and J by 4 bases, leaving 15 bases between them. CDR3 sequence reads: CASSLDSTTGADTQYF. The DNA of the CDR3 is TGCGCCAGCAGCTTGGATAGCACGACGGGAGCAGATACGCAGTATTTT.

This clonotype has a handful of counts. The rearrangement uses TRBV29-1 and TRBJ1-4; D is unclear. Germline V CDR1 and CDR2: SQVTM, ANQGSEA. Deletions cut 7 bases from V and 4 bases from J, with 10 bases between. The CDR3 is 12 amino acids. CDR3: CSASQNNEKLFF. The CDR3 DNA reads TGCAGCGCCAGCCAAAATAATGAAAAACTGTTTTTT.

A single count supports this clonotype. V gene TRBV6-9 combines with J gene TRBJ2-7; TRBD1 or TRBD2 may be the D gene (6 bases each). The germline V and J ends were trimmed by 0 bases and 6 bases, with 21 bases remaining between them. This CDR3 spans 17 amino acids. Germline V gene sequence: CDR1 MNHGY, CDR2 SVAAGI. The CDR3 here is CASSYSAGPGDLCEQYF. In DNA form, the CDR3 reads TGTGCCAGCAGTTATTCGGCGGGGCCAGGGGATCTCTGCGAGCAGTACTTC.

The V and J genes are TRBV20-1 and TRBJ1-1; TRBD1 is a possible D gene (6 bases). There are 16 residues in the CDR3. The V and J ends lost 0 bases and 6 bases respectively, with 20 bases between them. Per the germline V gene, CDR1 is DFQATT and CDR2 is SNEGSKA (reference sequence). CDR3 amino acids: CSAREGLYRAGAEAFF. DNA for the CDR3: TGCAGTGCTAGAGAAGGCCTCTACAGGGCCGGCGCTGAAGCTTTCTTT.

This clonotype was counted many times. The genes are TRBV20-1 and TRBJ2-3, with 15 bases fitting TRBD2. Trimming cost V 6 bases and J 7 bases; bases outside gene matches: 5. Germline-derived CDR1 and CDR2 are DFQATT and SNEGSKA (reference sequence). The CDR3 contains 14 residues. CDR3 amino acids: CSARTSGGANTQYF. The CDR3 DNA follows: TGCAGTGCCCGGACTAGCGGGGGGGCAAATACGCAGTATTTT.

This clonotype was counted between two and nine times. The chain has TRBV12-3 or TRBV12-4 and TRBJ2-7, with D maybe TRBD2 (7 bases). The CDR3 contains 15 residues. V was shortened by 7 bases and J by 4 bases, with 20 bases between the two germline ends. In DNA form, the CDR3 reads TGTGCCAGCACCAAAACCGGGGGGCTCGATTACGAGCAGTACTTC. The encoded protein is CASTKTGGLDYEQYF.

The chain carries TRBV20-1 and TRBJ2-7; 15 bases line up with TRBD2. Germline trimming cut 6 bases from V and 2 bases from J; bases unmatched to any gene: 11. Germline V gene data show CDR1 as DFQATT and CDR2 as SNEGSKA (reference sequence). The CDR3 is 17 amino acids. This CDR3 reads CSAFRTSGGERTYEQYF. CDR3 bases: TGCAGTGCCTTTCGGACTAGCGGGGGGGAAAGGACCTACGAGCAGTACTTC.

This clonotype appeared a single time. This chain uses TRBV6-6 with TRBJ2-7; 12 bases match TRBD1. The CDR3 consists of 14 residues. Unmatched junction bases numbered 7, after V lost 6 bases and J lost 7 bases. Germline loops: CDR1 MNHNY, CDR2 SVGAGI (reference sequence). CDR3 in DNA: TGTGCCAGCAGGTACCGGGACAGGGGGCTGGAGCAGTACTTC. Amino acids: CASRYRDRGLEQYF.

The DNA of the CDR3 is TGTGCCAGCAGTTGGGGACCGGATAGCAATCAGCCCCAGCATTTT. It yields the protein CASSWGPDSNQPQHF. The chain combines TRBV6-2 or TRBV6-3 with TRBJ1-5; D might be TRBD1 (5 bases). V shed 4 bases and J shed 0 bases, with 10 bases lying between them. This CDR3 is built from 15 residues. Per the germline V gene, CDR1 is MNHEY and CDR2 is SVGEGT.

The chain employs TRBV5-1 and TRBJ1-5; D unresolved. The CDR3 sequence is 14 residues long. Germline V gene sequence: CDR1 SGHRS, CDR2 YFSETQ. Trimming left V 1 base short and J 2 bases short, with 7 bases between. CDR3 amino acids: CASSLYVGNQPQHF. The CDR3 coding sequence is TGCGCCAGCAGCTTGTATGTCGGCAATCAGCCCCAGCATTTT.

This clonotype was found a few times. The chain has TRBV7-2 and TRBJ2-3, with 8 bases identical to TRBD2. The V and J ends lost 8 bases and 2 bases, in that order; junction bases with no gene match: 6. This CDR3 spans 14 amino acids. The germline CDR1 and CDR2 sequences are SGHTA and FQGNSA. The CDR3, as DNA: TGTGCCAGCGCGGCGGGGGGTGCCACAGATACGCAGTATTTT. This sequence encodes CASAAGGATDTQYF. The full variable domain, completed using reference TRBV7-2 and TRBJ2-3, is GAGVSQSPSNKVTEKGKDVELRCDPISGHTALYWYRQSLGQGLEFLIYFQGNSAPDKSGLPSDRFSAERTGGSVSTLTIQRTQQEDSAVYLCASAAGGATDTQYFGPGTRLTVL.